This TCR beta chain was found in a study of T cell responses to AZD1222 COVID-19 vaccine. Findings and limits, study-wide: Seropositivity was recorded at baseline in only 5 or 6 AZD1222 recipients. Females made up more of the donors, who were largely white British, and clonal diversity may have come out too low.

The CDR3 runs to 14 residues. J gave up 3 bases and V 10 bases, and 12 bases lay outside the gene matches. CDR1 and CDR2 (germline): SGHTA, FQGNSA. Clones were read by immunoSEQ multiplex PCR, and TCRdb kept only the in-frame ones, dropping some. The data show 150,000 to 200,000 clones, with less than 95% seen just once and 1.3% held by the top ten. There are a few counts of this clone. Antigen unknown. The source material was peripheral blood, sampled on day 0 of AZD1222 vaccination. This TCR was sampled from an adult in good health. The chain recombines TRBV7-2 with TRBJ2-7; 7 bases fit TRBD1. CDR3 protein: CATSPSTGNYEQYF. The CDR3 nucleotides read TGTGCCACCTCACCATCGACAGGGAACTACGAGCAGTACTTC. Drawing the rest from reference TRBV7-2 and TRBJ2-7, the complete variable domain is GAGVSQSPSNKVTEKGKDVELRCDPISGHTALYWYRQSLGQGLEFLIYFQGNSAPDKSGLPSDRFSAERTGGSVSTLTIQRTQQEDSAVYLCATSPSTGNYEQYFGPGTRLTVT.